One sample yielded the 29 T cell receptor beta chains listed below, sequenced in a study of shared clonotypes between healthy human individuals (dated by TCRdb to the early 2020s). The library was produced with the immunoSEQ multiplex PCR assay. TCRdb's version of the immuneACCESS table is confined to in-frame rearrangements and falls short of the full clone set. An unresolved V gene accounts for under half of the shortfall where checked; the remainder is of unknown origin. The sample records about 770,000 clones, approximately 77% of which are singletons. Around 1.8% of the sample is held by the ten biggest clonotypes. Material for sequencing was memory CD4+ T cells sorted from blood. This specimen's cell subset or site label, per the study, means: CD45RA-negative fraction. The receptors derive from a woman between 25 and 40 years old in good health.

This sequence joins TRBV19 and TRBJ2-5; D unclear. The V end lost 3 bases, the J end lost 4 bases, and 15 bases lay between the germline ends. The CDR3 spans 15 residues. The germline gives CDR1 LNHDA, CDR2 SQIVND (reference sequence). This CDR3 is CASSITSRSGETQYF. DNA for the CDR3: TGTGCCAGTAGTATCACTTCAAGGTCAGGAGAGACCCAGTACTTC.

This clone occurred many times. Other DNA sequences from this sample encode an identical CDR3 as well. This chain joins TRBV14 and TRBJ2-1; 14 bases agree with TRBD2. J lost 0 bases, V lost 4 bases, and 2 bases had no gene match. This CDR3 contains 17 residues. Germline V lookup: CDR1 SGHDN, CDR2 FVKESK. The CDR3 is CASSLGTSGSSYNEQFF. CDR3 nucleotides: TGTGCCAGCAGCCTTGGGACTAGCGGGAGCTCCTACAATGAGCAGTTCTTC.

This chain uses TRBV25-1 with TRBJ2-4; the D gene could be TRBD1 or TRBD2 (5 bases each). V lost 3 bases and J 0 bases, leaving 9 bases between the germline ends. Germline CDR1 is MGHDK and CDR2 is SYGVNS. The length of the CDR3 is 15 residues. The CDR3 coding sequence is TGTGCCAGCAGTGACCCGGGACCAGCCAAAAACATTCAGTACTTC. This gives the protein CASSDPGPAKNIQYF.

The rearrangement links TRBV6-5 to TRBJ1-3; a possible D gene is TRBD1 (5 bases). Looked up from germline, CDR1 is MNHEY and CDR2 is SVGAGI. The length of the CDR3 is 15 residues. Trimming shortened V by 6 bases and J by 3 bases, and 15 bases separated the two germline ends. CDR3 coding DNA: TGTGCCAGCAGAAAGGGGCAGGATTTTGGAAACACCATATATTTT. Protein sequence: CASRKGQDFGNTIYF.

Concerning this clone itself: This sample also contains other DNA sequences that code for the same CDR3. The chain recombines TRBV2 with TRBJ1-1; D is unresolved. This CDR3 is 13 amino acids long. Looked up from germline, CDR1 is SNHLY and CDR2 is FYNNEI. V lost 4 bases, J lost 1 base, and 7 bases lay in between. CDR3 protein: CASSAQGNTEAFF. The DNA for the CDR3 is TGTGCCAGCAGTGCACAAGGGAACACTGAAGCTTTCTTT. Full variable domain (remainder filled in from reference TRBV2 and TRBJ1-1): EPEVTQTPSHQVTQMGQEVILRCVPISNHLYFYWYRQILGQKVEFLVSFYNNEISEKSEIFDDQFSVERPDGSNFTLKIRSTKLEDSAMYFCASSAQGNTEAFFGQGTRLTVV.

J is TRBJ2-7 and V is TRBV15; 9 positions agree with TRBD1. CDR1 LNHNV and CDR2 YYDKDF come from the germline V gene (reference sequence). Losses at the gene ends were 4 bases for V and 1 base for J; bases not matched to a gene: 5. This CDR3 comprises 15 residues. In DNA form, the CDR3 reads TGTGCCACCAGCAAAGGGACAGGGTTTTCCTACGAGCAGTACTTC. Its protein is CATSKGTGFSYEQYF.

The CDR3 bases are TGCGCCAGCAGCCGGGGGGACACCCGGGGTTCCTACGAGCAGTACTTC. As protein: CASSRGDTRGSYEQYF. V gene TRBV5-1 combines with J gene TRBJ2-7; D is perhaps TRBD2 (7 bases). CDR1 is SGHRS, CDR2 YFSETQ, per germline. CDR3 length: 16 residues. V lost 4 bases and J lost 1, with 18 bases in between.

CDR3 DNA: TGTGCCAGCTCACCATCCAGGGGGCAGGGCGTGGTGAAAAACATTCAGTACTTC. Protein: CASSPSRGQGVVKNIQYF. This chain joins TRBV18 and TRBJ2-4, with 8 bases identical to TRBD1. V lost 2 bases and J lost 4; bases outside the gene matches: 13. The CDR3 covers 18 residues. Germline V gene data show CDR1 as KGHSH and CDR2 as LQKENI.

DNA of the CDR3: TGTGCCTGCACTAGCGGGAGTCCCTACAATGAGCAGTTCTTC. This codes for CACTSGSPYNEQFF. The genes are TRBV30 and TRBJ2-1, with 11 bases lining up with TRBD2. Germline values: CDR1 GTSNPN, CDR2 SVGIG (reference sequence). The CDR3 length is 14 residues. Trimming took 6 bases from V and 2 from J; bases not matched to a gene: 3.

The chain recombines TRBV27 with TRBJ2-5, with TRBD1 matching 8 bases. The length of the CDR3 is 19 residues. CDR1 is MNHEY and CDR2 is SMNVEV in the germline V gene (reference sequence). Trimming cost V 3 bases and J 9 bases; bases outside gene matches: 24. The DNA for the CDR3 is TGTGCCAGCAGTTTGGGCAGGGGGCTTCCATATATCCCCCTTAATTCCCAGTACTTC. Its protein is CASSLGRGLPYIPLNSQYF.

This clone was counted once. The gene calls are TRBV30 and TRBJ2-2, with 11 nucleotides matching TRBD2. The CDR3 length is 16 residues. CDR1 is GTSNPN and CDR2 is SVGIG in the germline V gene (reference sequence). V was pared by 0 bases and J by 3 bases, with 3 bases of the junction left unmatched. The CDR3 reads CAWSVGTSGYTGELFF. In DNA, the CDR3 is TGTGCCTGGAGTGTTGGGACTAGCGGTTACACCGGGGAGCTGTTTTTT.

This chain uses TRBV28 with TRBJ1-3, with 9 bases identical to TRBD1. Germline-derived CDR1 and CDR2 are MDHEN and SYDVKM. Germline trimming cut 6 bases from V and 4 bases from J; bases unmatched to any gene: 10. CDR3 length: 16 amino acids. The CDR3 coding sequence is TGTGCCAGCAGCACTACAGGGGGCGCGCGAGGAAACACCATATATTTT. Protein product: CASSTTGGARGNTIYF.

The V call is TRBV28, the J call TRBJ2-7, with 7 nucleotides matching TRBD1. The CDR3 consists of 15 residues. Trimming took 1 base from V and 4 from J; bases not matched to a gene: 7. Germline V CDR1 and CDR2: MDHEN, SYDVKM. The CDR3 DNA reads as TGTGCCAGCAGTTTATCAGTGACAGGGTCGTACGAGCAGTACTTC. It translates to CASSLSVTGSYEQYF.

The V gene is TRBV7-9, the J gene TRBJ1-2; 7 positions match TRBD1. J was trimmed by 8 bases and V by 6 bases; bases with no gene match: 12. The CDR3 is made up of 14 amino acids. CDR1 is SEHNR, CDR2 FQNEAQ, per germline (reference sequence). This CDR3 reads CASSQSWRGPGYTF. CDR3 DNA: TGTGCCAGCAGTCAATCGTGGAGGGGGCCCGGCTACACCTTC. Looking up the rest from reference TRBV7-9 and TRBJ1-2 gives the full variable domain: DTGVSQNPRHKITKRGQNVTFRCDPISEHNRLYWYRQTLGQGPEFLTYFQNEAQLEKSRLLSDRFSAERPKGSFSTLEIQRTEQGDSAMYLCASSQSWRGPGYTFGSGTRLTVV.

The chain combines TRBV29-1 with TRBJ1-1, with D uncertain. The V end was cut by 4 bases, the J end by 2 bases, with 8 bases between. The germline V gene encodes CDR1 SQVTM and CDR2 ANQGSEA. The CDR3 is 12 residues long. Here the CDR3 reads CSVATANTEAFF. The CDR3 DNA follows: TGCAGCGTTGCAACAGCCAACACTGAAGCTTTCTTT.

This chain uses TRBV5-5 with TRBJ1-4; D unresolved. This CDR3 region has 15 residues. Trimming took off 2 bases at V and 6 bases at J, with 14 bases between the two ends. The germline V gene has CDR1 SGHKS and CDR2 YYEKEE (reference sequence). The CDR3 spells CASSFQEGLYEKLFF. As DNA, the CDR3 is TGTGCCAGCAGCTTCCAGGAGGGCCTCTATGAAAAACTGTTTTTT.

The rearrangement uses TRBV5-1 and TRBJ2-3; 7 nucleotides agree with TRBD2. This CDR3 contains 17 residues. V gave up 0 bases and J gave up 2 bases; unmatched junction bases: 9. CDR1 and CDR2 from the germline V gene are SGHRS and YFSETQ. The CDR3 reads CASSLGLAASLTDTQYF. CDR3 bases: TGCGCCAGCAGCTTGGGGCTAGCGGCGTCCCTCACAGATACGCAGTATTTT.

CDR3 in amino acids: CASSFLAGGMGEQYF. The CDR3 bases are TGTGCCAGCAGCTTCCTAGCGGGAGGCATGGGGGAGCAGTACTTC. The chain couples TRBV11-2 to TRBJ2-7; TRBD2 matches at 11 bases. The CDR3 runs 15 residues. Losses at the gene ends were 3 bases for V and 7 bases for J; bases not matched to a gene: 8. The germline CDR1 and CDR2 sequences are SGHAT and FQNNGV.

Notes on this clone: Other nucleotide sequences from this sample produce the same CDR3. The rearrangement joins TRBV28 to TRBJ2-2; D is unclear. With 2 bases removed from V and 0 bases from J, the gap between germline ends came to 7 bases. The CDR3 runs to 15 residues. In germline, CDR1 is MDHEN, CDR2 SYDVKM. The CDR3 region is CASSLNSPNTGELFF. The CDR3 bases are TGTGCCAGCAGTTTAAATTCTCCGAACACCGGGGAGCTGTTTTTT.

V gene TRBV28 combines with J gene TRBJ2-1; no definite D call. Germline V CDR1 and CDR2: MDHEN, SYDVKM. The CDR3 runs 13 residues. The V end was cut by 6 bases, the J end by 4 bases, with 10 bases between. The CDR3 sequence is CASSSTIYNEQFF. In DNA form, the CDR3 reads TGTGCCAGCAGCAGTACCATATACAATGAGCAGTTCTTC.

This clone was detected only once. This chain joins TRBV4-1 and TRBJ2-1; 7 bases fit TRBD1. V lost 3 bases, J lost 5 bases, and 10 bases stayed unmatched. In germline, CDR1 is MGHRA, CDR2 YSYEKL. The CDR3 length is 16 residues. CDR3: CASSHPSRDRNNEQFF. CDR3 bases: TGCGCCAGCAGCCATCCATCCCGGGACAGAAACAATGAGCAGTTCTTC.

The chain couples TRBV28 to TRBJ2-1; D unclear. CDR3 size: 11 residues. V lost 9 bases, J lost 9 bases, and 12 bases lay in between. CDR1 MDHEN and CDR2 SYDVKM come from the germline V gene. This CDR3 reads CASTSTGEQFF. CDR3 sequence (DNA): TGTGCCAGTACCTCCACCGGTGAGCAGTTCTTC.

The CDR3 reads CASSSTGDNQPQHF. DNA for the CDR3: TGCGCCAGCAGCAGCACAGGAGACAATCAGCCCCAGCATTTT. The chain is built from TRBV5-1 and TRBJ1-5; TRBD1 might be the D (5 bases). V lost 4 bases and J lost 3, with 11 bases in between. The CDR3 contains 14 residues. The germline gives CDR1 SGHRS, CDR2 YFSETQ.

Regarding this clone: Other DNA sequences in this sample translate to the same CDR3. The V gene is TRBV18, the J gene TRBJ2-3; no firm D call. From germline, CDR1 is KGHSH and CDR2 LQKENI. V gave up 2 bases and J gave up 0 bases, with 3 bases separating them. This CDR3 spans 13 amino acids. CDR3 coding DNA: TGTGCCAGCTCACCAGGCAGCACAGATACGCAGTATTTT. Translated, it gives CASSPGSTDTQYF. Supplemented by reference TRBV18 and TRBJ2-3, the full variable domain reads NAGVMQNPRHLVRRRGQEARLRCSPMKGHSHVYWYRQLPEEGLKFMVYLQKENIIDESGMPKERFSAEFPKEGPSILRIQQVVRGDSAAYFCASSPGSTDTQYFGPGTRLTVL.

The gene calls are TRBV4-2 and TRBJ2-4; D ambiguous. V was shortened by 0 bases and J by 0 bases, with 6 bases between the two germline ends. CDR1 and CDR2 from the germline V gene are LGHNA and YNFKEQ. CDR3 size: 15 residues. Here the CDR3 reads CASSQESVAKNIQYF. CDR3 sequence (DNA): TGTGCCAGCAGCCAAGAATCAGTAGCCAAAAACATTCAGTACTTC.

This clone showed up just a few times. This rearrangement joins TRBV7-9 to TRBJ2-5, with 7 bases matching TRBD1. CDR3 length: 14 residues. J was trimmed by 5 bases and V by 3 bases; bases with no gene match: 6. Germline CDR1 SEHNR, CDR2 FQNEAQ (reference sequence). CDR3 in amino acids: CASSFRTGGETQYF. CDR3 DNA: TGTGCCAGCAGCTTTAGGACAGGTGGGGAGACCCAGTACTTC.

CDR3 nucleotide sequence: TGTGCCAGCAGTTTATTCTTTGCCGGGGGCACTGAAGCTTTCTTT. This gives the protein CASSLFFAGGTEAFF. V usage is TRBV28 and J usage is TRBJ1-1; D perhaps matches TRBD1 (5 bases). The V gene lost 1 base and the J gene lost 4 bases, with 13 bases spanning the gap. The CDR3 consists of 15 residues. Per germline, CDR1 MDHEN and CDR2 SYDVKM.

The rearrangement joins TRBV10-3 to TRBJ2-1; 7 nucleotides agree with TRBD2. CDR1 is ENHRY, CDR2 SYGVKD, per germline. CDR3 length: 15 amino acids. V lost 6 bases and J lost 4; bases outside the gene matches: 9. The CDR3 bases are TGTGCCATCAGCTTAGACAGCGGGGATTACAATGAGCAGTTCTTC. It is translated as CAISLDSGDYNEQFF.

The CDR3 loop is CASSDNSVGTEAFF. The DNA for the CDR3 is TGTGCCAGCAGTGACAACTCAGTTGGCACTGAAGCTTTCTTT. The J gene is TRBJ1-1, the V gene TRBV6-1; D uncertain. CDR3 length: 14 residues. Germline V lookup: CDR1 MNHNS, CDR2 SASEGT. V lost 3 bases and J lost 4, with 12 bases in between.